This TCR beta chain was recovered during a study of cytomegalovirus exposure and HLA in healthy donors. General observations from the study: Within a later analysis, the majority of CMV-associated TCR beta chains appeared HLA-restricted.

The CDR3 runs 15 residues. V gave up 0 bases and J gave up 5 bases, with 14 bases separating them. Germline V gives CDR1 MNHEY, CDR2 SVGAGI. Primers for the PCR totalled 60 Vbeta and 13 Jbeta. Assay used: immunoSEQ multiplex PCR; TCRdb lists only in-frame clones, some missing. Of over 120,000 clones listed, approximately 78% are singletons. Remarks on this clone: Its target is unknown.

The TCR comes from a young woman in good health and CMV-seropositive. The chain links TRBV6-5 to TRBJ2-7, with D uncertain. The sample comprised PBMCs. DNA of the CDR3: TGTGCCAGCAGTTACTCGCGCCAGCTAGTCCACGAGCAGTACTTC. It codes for CASSYSRQLVHEQYF.